The entry below gives a single TCR beta chain sequence along with its context. Libraries were prepared by immunoSEQ multiplex PCR; TCRdb keeps only in-frame clonotypes and omits some of them. The data show approximately 12,000 clones, approximately 70% seen once. This entry comes from a study of OX40 agonist ivuxolimab in advanced cancers. The junction had 13 bases not matched to a gene; V was cut back by 5 bases and J by 6 bases. The CDR3 spans 15 residues. CDR1 and CDR2 (germline): SEHNR, FQNEAQ (reference sequence). The sample consisted of CD4+ or CD8+ T cells sorted from blood, taken in a trial of the OX40 agonist ivuxolimab. The rearrangement links TRBV7-9 to TRBJ2-7; the match to TRBD1 covers 7 bases. This clonotype was sampled from an adult with an advanced solid tumor such as melanoma, head and neck, liver or kidney cancer. CDR3: CASSQLYGTAVEQYF. CDR3 coding DNA: TGTGCCAGCAGCCAATTATACGGGACAGCGGTCGAGCAGTACTTC.